Included here is one T cell receptor beta chain sequence, with context. Its target is not known. About 10 milliliters of peripheral blood were drawn from each donor into EDTA-treated tubes. The data belong to a study of blood T cells in healthy people across ages. Study-level background: Template switching retrieved approximately one barcoded beta molecule for each two T cells. The study's findings and limits: Higher naive T cell percentage went strongly together with higher TCR beta diversity.

The germline V and J ends were trimmed by 6 bases and 1 base, with 13 bases remaining between them. The germline gives CDR1 MNHEY, CDR2 SVGEGT. The CDR3 sequence is 15 residues long. With a J-beta primer mix and a sample-barcoded 5' primer, a second PCR ran roughly 6 to 12 cycles. Any given sample supplied a minimum of 2.5 million CDR3-containing paired-end reads. Using its own MiXCR run on the 5' RACE reads, TCRdb lists one record per CDR3 protein. The data contain about 770,000 distinct CDR3 sequences, around two fifths of them seen just once; the ten biggest clones take up approximately 20%. The receptor was derived from a man aged 60 to 75 in good health. The sample was blood. This rearrangement joins TRBV6-2 or TRBV6-3 to TRBJ1-5; no firm D call. CDR3: CASRPRAESNQPQHF. DNA for the CDR3: TGTGCCAGCAGGCCACGGGCTGAAAGCAATCAGCCCCAGCATTTT.